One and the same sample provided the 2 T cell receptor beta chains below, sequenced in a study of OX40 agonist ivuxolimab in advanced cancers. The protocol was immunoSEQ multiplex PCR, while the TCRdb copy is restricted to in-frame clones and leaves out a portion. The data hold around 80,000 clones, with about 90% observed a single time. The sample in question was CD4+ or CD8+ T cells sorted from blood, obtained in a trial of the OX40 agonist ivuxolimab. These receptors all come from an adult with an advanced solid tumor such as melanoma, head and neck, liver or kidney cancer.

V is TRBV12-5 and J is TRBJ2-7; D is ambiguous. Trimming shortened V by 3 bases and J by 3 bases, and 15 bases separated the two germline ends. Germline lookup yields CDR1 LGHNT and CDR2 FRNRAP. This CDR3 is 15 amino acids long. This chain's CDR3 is CASGFGPGQLYEQYF. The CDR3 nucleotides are TGTGCTAGTGGTTTCGGGCCCGGGCAGCTCTACGAGCAGTACTTC.

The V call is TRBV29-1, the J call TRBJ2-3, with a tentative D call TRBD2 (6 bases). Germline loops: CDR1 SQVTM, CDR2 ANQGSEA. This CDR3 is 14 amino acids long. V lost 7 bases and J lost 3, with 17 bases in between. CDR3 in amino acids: CSAPWGGPTDTQYF. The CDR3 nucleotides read TGCAGCGCCCCCTGGGGAGGTCCGACAGATACGCAGTATTTT.